Following are 31 T cell receptor beta chains from one sample sequenced in a study of T-cell memory formation after mild COVID-19. Using its own MiXCR run on the 5' RACE reads, TCRdb lists one record per CDR3 protein. The sample consists of more than 250,000 distinct CDR3 sequences, over 15% of them appearing once. Material: PBMCs or a T cell subset sorted from them (not recorded which). The receptors come from a man younger than 35 who had mild COVID-19 (a few samples of this study predate the infection). Cell type and time point are not known.

The table lists this clonotype with a few counts. The CDR3 loop is CATEARAPYEQYV. CDR3 DNA: TGTGCTACTGAGGCTAGGGCCCCCTACGAGCAGTACGTC. V usage is TRBV6-5 and J usage is TRBJ2-7; unclear D gene. Germline CDR1 and CDR2: MNHEY and SVGAGI. There are 13 residues in the CDR3.

The chain combines TRBV7-2 with TRBJ2-2; tentatively, D is TRBD1 (6 bases). Germline V gene sequence: CDR1 SGHTA, CDR2 FQGNSA. This CDR3 is built from 16 residues. V lost 2 bases and J 4 bases, leaving 14 bases between the germline ends. This chain's CDR3 is CASSLFGQPFTGELFF. The CDR3 region has the DNA TGTGCCAGCAGCTTATTCGGACAGCCTTTCACCGGGGAGCTGTTTTTT. The full variable domain, with the rest looked up from reference TRBV7-2 and TRBJ2-2, is GAGVSQSPSNKVTEKGKDVELRCDPISGHTALYWYRQSLGQGLEFLIYFQGNSAPDKSGLPSDRFSAERTGGSVSTLTIQRTQQEDSAVYLCASSLFGQPFTGELFFGEGSRLTVL.

This clonotype has ten or more counts. The CDR3 reads CASSYRRGLDTQYF. DNA for the CDR3: TGTGCCAGCAGTTACCGGCGGGGATTAGATACGCAGTATTTT. The chain is built from TRBV6-2 or TRBV6-3 and TRBJ2-3; D is possibly TRBD2 (6 bases). The V end was cut by 2 bases, the J end by 5 bases, with 11 bases between. Germline CDR1 and CDR2: MNHEY and SVGEGT. There are 14 residues in the CDR3.

The sample holds a few counts of this clonotype. The V and J genes are TRBV4-3 and TRBJ2-7; no definite D call. In germline, CDR1 is LGHNA, CDR2 YSLEER. V was cut by 0 bases and J by 5 bases, with 14 bases left in between. CDR3 length equals 15 residues. In DNA form, the CDR3 reads TGCGCCAGCAGCCAAGATCTCGCTAGATCAGACGAGCAGTACTTC. It translates to CASSQDLARSDEQYF.

The chain links TRBV4-3 to TRBJ2-4, with D maybe TRBD1 (6 bases). CDR1 LGHNA and CDR2 YSLEER come from the germline V gene. Trimming shortened V by 1 base and J by 0 bases, and 10 bases separated the two germline ends. CDR3 length: 16 amino acids. The CDR3 DNA is TGCGCCAGCAGCCAAGCACAGGGTGAAGCCAAAAACATTCAGTACTTC. Translating it yields CASSQAQGEAKNIQYF.

The chain has TRBV27 and TRBJ2-7; perhaps D is TRBD1 or TRBD2 (5 bases each). CDR3 size: 13 residues. In germline, CDR1 is MNHEY, CDR2 SMNVEV (reference sequence). The V end lost 2 bases, the J end lost 5 bases, and 10 bases lay between the germline ends. CDR3 sequence reads: CASSLRGTHEQYF. The CDR3 nucleotides read TGTGCCAGCAGTTTACGAGGGACCCACGAGCAGTACTTC.

V gene TRBV3-1 combines with J gene TRBJ2-7; no clear D gene. The germline V and J ends were trimmed by 0 bases and 6 bases, with 6 bases remaining between them. Looked up from germline, CDR1 is LGHDT and CDR2 is YNNKEL (reference sequence). The CDR3 sequence is 12 residues long. DNA of the CDR3: TGTGCCAGCAGCCAAGAGGGCCTCGAGCAGTACTTC. It encodes CASSQEGLEQYF.

This clonotype was observed a few times. V gene TRBV12-3 or TRBV12-4 combines with J gene TRBJ2-1; D is unclear. V lost 3 bases and J 7 bases, leaving 7 bases between the germline ends. The CDR3 is 12 amino acids. CDR3 loop: CASSFTWNEQFF. In DNA form, the CDR3 reads TGTGCCAGCAGTTTCACGTGGAATGAGCAGTTCTTC.

The chain uses TRBV7-2 and TRBJ2-3, with 7 bases aligning to TRBD1. The trim removed 4 bases at V and 4 bases at J, leaving 8 bases unmatched. Per the germline V gene, CDR1 is SGHTA and CDR2 is FQGNSA. The CDR3 spans 15 residues. The CDR3 loop is CASSSWTGLADTQYF. The CDR3 DNA follows: TGTGCCAGCAGCTCCTGGACAGGCTTGGCAGATACGCAGTATTTT.

This clonotype was observed a few times. The V and J genes are TRBV7-9 and TRBJ2-7, with no clear D. V was cut by 4 bases and J by 6 bases, with 10 bases left in between. The V gene's germline CDR1 is SEHNR and CDR2 FQNEAQ (reference sequence). The CDR3 is made up of 12 amino acids. For the CDR3, the DNA is TGTGCCAGCAGCTCAGACCCCCGCGAGCAGTACTTC. Its translation is CASSSDPREQYF. Using reference TRBV7-9 and TRBJ2-7 for the parts outside the CDR3, the full variable domain is DTGVSQNPRHKITKRGQNVTFRCDPISEHNRLYWYRQTLGQGPEFLTYFQNEAQLEKSRLLSDRFSAERPKGSFSTLEIQRTEQGDSAMYLCASSSDPREQYFGPGTRLTVT.

The chain employs TRBV9 and TRBJ2-3; D not resolved. The germline V and J ends were trimmed by 4 bases and 2 bases, with 14 bases remaining between them. Germline CDR1 reads SGDLS; CDR2 reads YYNGEE. The CDR3 has 15 residues. The CDR3, as DNA: TGTGCCAGCAGCCCTCGGGCCACTTACACAGATACGCAGTATTTT. Its translation: CASSPRATYTDTQYF.

The chain recombines TRBV7-9 with TRBJ2-5; D may be TRBD1 or TRBD2 (6 bases each). CDR1 SEHNR and CDR2 FQNEAQ come from the germline V gene (reference sequence). V gave up 4 bases and J gave up 5 bases, with 17 bases separating them. The CDR3 consists of 15 residues. The CDR3 loop reads CASSSQRGAGETQYF. CDR3 DNA: TGTGCCAGCAGCTCCCAAAGGGGGGCCGGGGAGACCCAGTACTTC.

This clonotype was detected a few times. This sequence joins TRBV12-3 or TRBV12-4 and TRBJ2-3, with D possibly matching TRBD2 (5 bases). CDR3 length: 15 amino acids. Trimming removed 0 bases from V and 5 bases from J, with 12 bases in between. CDR3 sequence reads: CASSLALTGVDTQYF. CDR3 DNA sequence: TGTGCCAGCAGTTTAGCGCTAACCGGGGTAGATACGCAGTATTTT.

This clonotype was counted at least ten times. V is TRBV7-9 and J is TRBJ2-1; D gene uncertain. The CDR3 loop spans 12 amino acids. V lost 3 bases and J 0 bases, leaving 0 bases between the germline ends. Germline loops: CDR1 SEHNR, CDR2 FQNEAQ (reference sequence). The CDR3 nucleotides read TGTGCCAGCAGCTTCTCCTACAATGAGCAGTTCTTC. As protein: CASSFSYNEQFF.

This chain connects TRBV9 to TRBJ2-5; 11 bases line up with TRBD2. The CDR3 loop spans 15 amino acids. The V gene's germline CDR1 is SGDLS and CDR2 YYNGEE. The ends lost 4 bases at V and 2 bases at J; junction bases unmatched: 4. The CDR3 spells CASSLWTSGQETQYF. CDR3 DNA sequence: TGTGCCAGCAGCCTATGGACTAGCGGGCAAGAGACCCAGTACTTC.

Many counts were recorded for this clonotype. The gene calls are TRBV12-3 or TRBV12-4 and TRBJ2-7; 15 bases are shared with TRBD2. The V and J ends lost 6 bases and 7 bases, in that order; junction bases with no gene match: 10. The CDR3 spans 16 residues. In DNA form, the CDR3 reads TGTGCCAGCAGCTCCCCGCGGACTAGCGGGGGGGGGGAGCAGTACTTC. Translated, it gives CASSSPRTSGGGEQYF.

The chain links TRBV20-1 to TRBJ2-2; D gene uncertain. The CDR3 contains 12 residues. Germline V CDR1 and CDR2: DFQATT, SNEGSKA (reference sequence). V was cut by 3 bases and J by 4 bases, with 6 bases left in between. CDR3 amino acids: CSARSATGELFF. In nucleotides, the CDR3 is TGCAGTGCTAGGTCGGCCACCGGGGAGCTGTTTTTT.

This clonotype was counted only a few times. This chain joins TRBV6-2 or TRBV6-3 and TRBJ2-4, with D possibly called TRBD1 or TRBD2 (5 bases each). Trimming cost V 1 base and J 8 bases, with 12 bases left between them. The CDR3 totals 14 residues. Germline assignment: CDR1 MNHEY and CDR2 SVGEGT. CDR3 nucleotides: TGTGCCAGCAGTTACTGGGGGAGAGGGGACATTCAGTACTTC. It codes for CASSYWGRGDIQYF.

There are a few counts of this clonotype. The chain uses TRBV20-1 and TRBJ2-1; weak D call: TRBD2 (6 bases). CDR1 and CDR2 from the germline V gene are DFQATT and SNEGSKA (reference sequence). This CDR3 region has 14 residues. Trimming shortened V by 2 bases and J by 5 bases, and 13 bases separated the two germline ends. The CDR3 DNA reads TGCAGTGCTAGACGGGGGACTCGGGACAATGAGCAGTTCTTC. Translated: CSARRGTRDNEQFF.

In its sample, this clonotype was seen a few times. The chain employs TRBV11-2 and TRBJ1-2; D is possibly TRBD1 (5 bases). The CDR3 spans 11 residues. CDR1 SGHAT and CDR2 FQNNGV come from the germline V gene. Trimming left V 8 bases short and J 8 bases short, with 12 bases between. In nucleotides, the CDR3 is TGTGCCAGCCCCGGGGGGTTAGGCTACACCTTC. Its protein is CASPGGLGYTF.

V gene TRBV2 combines with J gene TRBJ2-5; 9 bases line up with TRBD2. V was clipped by 6 bases and J by 5 bases; unmatched bases: 10. Germline V gives CDR1 SNHLY, CDR2 FYNNEI. The CDR3 runs 15 residues. The CDR3: CASRWTSAGGETQYF. As DNA, the CDR3 is TGTGCCAGCAGATGGACTAGCGCCGGTGGGGAGACCCAGTACTTC.

For this clonotype: This could be a read error, since a much larger clone is one nucleotide away. The chain links TRBV7-3 to TRBJ2-3; 10 bases match TRBD2. Trimming removed 2 bases from V and 2 bases from J; junction bases left unmatched: 4. CDR1 and CDR2 from the germline V gene are SGHTA and FQGTGA. The CDR3 is 16 amino acids. The CDR3 DNA reads as TGTGCCAGCAGCTTACTAGCGGGGGTCCCCACAGATACGCAGTATTTT. Its protein product is CASSLLAGVPTDTQYF. Full variable domain (missing parts from reference TRBV7-3 and TRBJ2-3): GAGVSQTPSNKVTEKGKYVELRCDPISGHTALYWYRQSLGQGPEFLIYFQGTGAADDSGLPNDRFFAVRPEGSVSTLKIQRTERGDSAVYLCASSLLAGVPTDTQYFGPGTRLTVL.

The chain recombines TRBV11-3 with TRBJ2-4, with a weak D call TRBD1 (6 bases). The V and J ends lost 0 bases and 5 bases respectively, with 11 bases between them. Germline assignment: CDR1 SGHNT and CDR2 YENEEA. This CDR3 is 15 amino acids long. CDR3 sequence: CASSLEGAGENIQYF. The CDR3 DNA sequence: TGTGCCAGCAGCTTAGAGGGGGCAGGGGAAAACATTCAGTACTTC.

This clonotype showed up many times. The chain combines TRBV7-9 with TRBJ2-1; D gene unclear. Trimming stripped 5 bases from V and 7 bases from J, with 6 bases between. Per the germline V gene, CDR1 is SEHNR and CDR2 is FQNEAQ (reference sequence). The CDR3 has 11 residues. This chain's CDR3 is CASSPQNEQFF. In nucleotides, the CDR3 is TGTGCCAGCAGCCCCCAGAATGAGCAGTTCTTC.

This clonotype has more than one count but fewer than ten. J is TRBJ1-5 and V is TRBV5-1; 7 nucleotides align to TRBD1. The CDR3 runs 15 residues. The V gene's germline CDR1 is SGHRS and CDR2 YFSETQ. The V segment lost 0 bases and the J segment 5 bases; nucleotides outside the gene matches: 5. For the CDR3, the DNA is TGCGCCAGCAGCTTGGACGCAGGGGGAGATCAGCCCCAGCATTTT. The encoded protein is CASSLDAGGDQPQHF.

This clonotype was detected a few times. The chain couples TRBV6-6 to TRBJ2-3; D is uncertain. This CDR3 is built from 14 residues. The V and J ends lost 2 bases and 4 bases respectively, with 10 bases between them. CDR1 is MNHNY and CDR2 is SVGAGI in the germline V gene (reference sequence). The CDR3 coding sequence is TGTGCCAGCAGTTACACGCAGTTTGCAGATACGCAGTATTTT. This gives the protein CASSYTQFADTQYF.

This clonotype was picked up many times. The CDR3 protein is CASSSRGGYNQPQHF. The CDR3, as DNA: TGTGCCAGCAGCTCGAGGGGAGGGTACAATCAGCCCCAGCATTTT. V and J are TRBV9 and TRBJ1-5; possible D gene TRBD1, 5 bases. Germline CDR1 reads SGDLS; CDR2 reads YYNGEE. Trimming shortened V by 4 bases and J by 3 bases, and 14 bases separated the two germline ends. The CDR3 length is 15 residues.

V is TRBV7-2 and J is TRBJ2-3, with D unclear. Trimming removed 6 bases at V and 2 bases at J, with 12 bases between. CDR1 SGHTA and CDR2 FQGNSA come from the germline V gene. The CDR3 consists of 14 residues. The CDR3 nucleotides are TGTGCCAGCAGGTATCTTCCTCTCACAGATACGCAGTATTTT. As protein: CASRYLPLTDTQYF.

The CDR3 here is CASSFRTVNTGELFF. The DNA for the CDR3 is TGTGCCAGCAGCTTCCGGACAGTCAACACCGGGGAGCTGTTTTTT. This chain joins TRBV7-2 and TRBJ2-2, with a tentative D call TRBD1 (6 bases). The CDR3 length is 15 residues. Germline V gene lookup returns CDR1 SGHTA and CDR2 FQGNSA. The V and J ends lost 3 bases and 2 bases respectively, with 10 bases between them.

The rearrangement joins TRBV5-4 to TRBJ2-5, with 9 bases aligning to TRBD2. The germline CDR1 and CDR2 sequences are SGHNT and YYREEE (reference sequence). The CDR3 spans 15 residues. The trim removed 0 bases at V and 7 bases at J, leaving 7 bases unmatched. CDR3 sequence (DNA): TGTGCCAGCAGCTTGGCGGCTAGCGGGGTTGGGACCCAGTACTTC. This codes for CASSLAASGVGTQYF.

This clonotype was observed a few times. The rearrangement uses TRBV29-1 and TRBJ2-5; tentatively, D is TRBD1 (5 bases). Trimming cost V 0 bases and J 2 bases, with 7 bases left between them. Germline CDR1 reads SQVTM; CDR2 reads ANQGSEA. The CDR3 contains 13 residues. The CDR3 DNA reads TGCAGCGTTGAAGAGCCAGGGCAAGAGACCCAGTACTTC. Protein: CSVEEPGQETQYF.